The clone carrying this T cell receptor beta chain is a singleton in its sample. The antigen is not known. The entry originates in a study of T cell repertoires in cytomegalovirus infection. TCRdb analysed the reads with MiXCR anew, one entry per CDR3 protein. Here the sample spans about 830,000 distinct CDR3 sequences, approximately 32% being singletons. V dropped 3 bases and J dropped 2 bases, with 5 bases sitting between them. This CDR3 has 13 residues. Looked up from germline, CDR1 is MNHEY and CDR2 is SMNVEV (reference sequence). The sequenced sample was cultured CD8+ T cells from PBMCs, obtained from culture after CMV antigen stimulation. This chain uses TRBV27 with TRBJ1-3; D not certain. The TCR was taken from a human donor in good health (CMV status not recorded). Some clones in this sample may be carry-over from other donors' samples. This CDR3 reads CASSFGPGNTIYF. The CDR3 region has the DNA TGTGCCAGCAGTTTTGGACCTGGAAACACCATATATTTT.